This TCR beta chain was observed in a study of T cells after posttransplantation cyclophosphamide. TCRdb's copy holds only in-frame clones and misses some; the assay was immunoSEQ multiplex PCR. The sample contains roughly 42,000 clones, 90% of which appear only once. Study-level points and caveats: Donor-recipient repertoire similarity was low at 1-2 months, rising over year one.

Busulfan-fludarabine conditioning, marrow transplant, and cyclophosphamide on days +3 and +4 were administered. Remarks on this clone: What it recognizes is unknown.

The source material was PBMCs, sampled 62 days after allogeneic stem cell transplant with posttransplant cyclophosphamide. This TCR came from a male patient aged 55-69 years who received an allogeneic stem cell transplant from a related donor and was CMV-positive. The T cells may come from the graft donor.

The CDR3 DNA is TGTGCCAGCAGTCCACGTCTGGGGGCAGGGTATGGCTACACCTTC. This translates into CASSPRLGAGYGYTF. V and J are TRBV27 and TRBJ1-2; a weak D match, TRBD1 (6 bases). Looked up from germline, CDR1 is MNHEY and CDR2 is SMNVEV (reference sequence). The CDR3 sequence is 15 residues long. The germline V and J ends were trimmed by 5 bases and 5 bases, with 18 bases remaining between them.